This T cell receptor beta chain was captured by sequencing in a study of blood T cell repertoires in COVID-19. Study overall: Sources were T cells, B-cell-depleted T cells, or PBMCs; the material itself was cDNA or gDNA.

CDR1 and CDR2 (germline): LNHDA, SQIVND (reference sequence). Trimming shortened V by 4 bases and J by 6 bases, and 11 bases separated the two germline ends. CDR3 length equals 13 residues. As originally analysed: Reference gene primer amplification yielded estimated nucleated cell counts. Data came from immunoSEQ multiplex PCR; TCRdb stores just in-frame clones and leaves some out. V, J and clone size reflect that table, while D and trimming were determined from the DNA. The sample has some 70,000 clones, roughly 80% seen once; the top ten hold 13%. The chain employs TRBV19 and TRBJ2-3; possibly TRBD1 for D (5 bases). This TCR derives from a man in his fifties or sixties with COVID-19, enrolled during active disease. The sample consisted of peripheral blood. CDR3 region: CASSTQAGDTQYF. The CDR3 DNA is TGTGCCAGTAGTACCCAGGCAGGGGATACGCAGTATTTT.